The 9 T cell receptor beta chains below were found in one sample sequenced in a study of PD-1 blockade in classical Hodgkin lymphoma. Stated time point: cycle 4 day 1 (C4D1), after five to seven weeks of nivolumab. Relapse after autologous stem cell transplantation occurred in every patient, and brentuximab vedotin exposure varied. Assay used: immunoSEQ multiplex PCR; TCRdb lists only in-frame clones, some missing. The sample lists almost 20,000 clones, over 60% occurring once. Here the sequenced sample was peripheral blood mononuclear cells (PBMCs), taken before the fourth cycle of nivolumab. All receptors derive from a human donor with classical Hodgkin lymphoma.

This clone was detected a few times. V usage is TRBV7-8 and J usage is TRBJ1-4, with D perhaps TRBD1 (5 bases). V was cut by 3 bases and J by 7 bases, with 9 bases left in between. Looked up from germline, CDR1 is SGHVS and CDR2 is FQNEAQ. The CDR3 length is 13 residues. The CDR3 loop is CASSLGGGEKLFF. The DNA of the CDR3 is TGTGCCAGCAGCTTGGGGGGAGGTGAAAAACTGTTTTTT.

The chain employs TRBV20-1 and TRBJ2-1, with 9 bases fitting TRBD1. Germline V gene sequence: CDR1 DFQATT, CDR2 SNEGSKA (reference sequence). V dropped 5 bases and J dropped 9; count of bases not matched to a gene: 2. The CDR3 has 11 residues. The CDR3 sequence is CSAPTGGEQFF. In DNA, the CDR3 is TGCAGTGCTCCGACAGGGGGTGAGCAGTTCTTC.

The chain joins TRBV11-2 to TRBJ1-1; TRBD1 matches 7 bases. J was trimmed by 2 bases and V by 2 bases; bases with no gene match: 14. CDR1 is SGHAT, CDR2 FQNNGV, per germline. CDR3 length: 18 amino acids. The CDR3 loop reads CASSLRGGWGQTNTEAFF. CDR3 nucleotides: TGTGCCAGCAGCTTAAGGGGCGGGTGGGGACAGACAAACACTGAAGCTTTCTTT.

The rearrangement uses TRBV7-6 and TRBJ1-5; 7 nucleotides agree with TRBD1. The CDR3 is 17 residues long. The germline V gene encodes CDR1 SGHVS and CDR2 FNYEAQ. V gave up 5 bases and J gave up 2 bases; unmatched junction bases: 12. The CDR3: CASSIPGAQGGNQPQHF. In nucleotides, the CDR3 is TGTGCCAGCAGCATCCCCGGGGCCCAGGGGGGCAATCAGCCCCAGCATTTT.

The chain joins TRBV7-8 to TRBJ2-1; possibly TRBD1 for D (6 bases). Germline V CDR1 and CDR2: SGHVS, FQNEAQ. CDR3 size: 16 residues. Trimming stripped 5 bases from V and 5 bases from J, with 19 bases between. The CDR3 nucleotides are TGTGCCAGCAGCCTCTGGTTTGCCGGGACAAACAATGAGCAGTTCTTC. Its protein product is CASSLWFAGTNNEQFF.

The chain uses TRBV5-4 and TRBJ2-7, with a tentative D call TRBD1 (5 bases). Germline V gene sequence: CDR1 SGHNT, CDR2 YYREEE (reference sequence). CDR3 size: 13 residues. V lost 5 bases and J lost 3, with 12 bases in between. As DNA, the CDR3 is TGTGCCAGCAGACCTACGACAGACTACGAGCAGTACTTC. Translation gives CASRPTTDYEQYF.

The chain couples TRBV18 to TRBJ1-3; D is undetermined. The CDR3 has 15 residues. Germline V gene sequence: CDR1 KGHSH, CDR2 LQKENI. The ends were cut back, 5 bases at V and 0 bases at J, with 11 bases in the middle. The CDR3 spells CASSSVQLSGNTIYF. The CDR3 DNA sequence: TGTGCCAGCTCATCCGTACAGCTCTCTGGAAACACCATATATTTT.

The J gene is TRBJ1-6, the V gene TRBV5-4; D gene unclear. The length of the CDR3 is 14 residues. Looked up from germline, CDR1 is SGHNT and CDR2 is YYREEE (reference sequence). V was trimmed by 4 bases and J by 10 bases, leaving 15 bases between them. Here the CDR3 DNA reads TGTGCCAGCAGCCCCGGTAGGGTTGAATCACCCCTCCACTTT. It codes for CASSPGRVESPLHF.

The J gene is TRBJ1-2, the V gene TRBV5-1; 7 bases are shared with TRBD1. With V trimmed by 4 bases and J by 2 bases, 8 bases remained unmatched. The CDR3 sequence is 15 residues long. In germline, CDR1 is SGHRS, CDR2 YFSETQ. CDR3 sequence: CASSLDDRENYGYTF. The CDR3 nucleotides are TGCGCCAGCAGCCTGGACGACAGGGAGAACTATGGCTACACCTTC.